The sequence of this TCR beta chain was determined in a study of blood T cell repertoires in COVID-19. Turning to the study itself: Samples taken during acute and convalescent COVID-19 were collected in the United States, Italy and Spain. PBMCs, B-cell-depleted T cells, or T cells were the source of the cDNA or gDNA that made up the material.

As processed by the authors: Scientists estimated how many nucleated cells there were by amplifying reference gene primers. Profiling relied on immunoSEQ multiplex PCR, and the TCRdb table lists in-frame clones only, not all of them. V and J calls and clone size are those listed in that table; D and trimming were worked out from the DNA. The data show approximately 200,000 clones, about nine tenths seen once. Germline trimming cut 4 bases from V and 2 bases from J; bases unmatched to any gene: 5. Germline CDR1 SGDLS, CDR2 YYNGEE. The CDR3 totals 16 residues. Sample: peripheral blood. This TCR came from a man between 65 and 85 years old with active or convalescent COVID-19. The chain is built from TRBV9 and TRBJ2-3; the match to TRBD2 covers 12 bases. The CDR3 bases are TGTGCCAGCAGCTTTACTAGCGGGGGGAACACAGATACGCAGTATTTT. It encodes CASSFTSGGNTDTQYF.